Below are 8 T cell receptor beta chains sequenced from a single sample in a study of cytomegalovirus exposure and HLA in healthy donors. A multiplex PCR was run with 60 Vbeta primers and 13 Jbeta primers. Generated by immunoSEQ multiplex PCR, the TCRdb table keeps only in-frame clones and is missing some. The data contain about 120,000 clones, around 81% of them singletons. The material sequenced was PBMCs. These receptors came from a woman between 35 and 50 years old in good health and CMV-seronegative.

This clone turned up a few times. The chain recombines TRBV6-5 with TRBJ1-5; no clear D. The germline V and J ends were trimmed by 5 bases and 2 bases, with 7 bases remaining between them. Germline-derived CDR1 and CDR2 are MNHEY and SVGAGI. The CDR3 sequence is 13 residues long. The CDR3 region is CASSQFGNQPQHF. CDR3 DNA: TGTGCCAGCAGTCAGTTCGGCAATCAGCCCCAGCATTTT.

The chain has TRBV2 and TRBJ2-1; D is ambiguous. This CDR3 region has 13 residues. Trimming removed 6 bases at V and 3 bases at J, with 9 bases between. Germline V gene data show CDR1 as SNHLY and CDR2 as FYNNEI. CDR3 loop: CASSEFDYNEQFF. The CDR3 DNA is TGTGCCAGCAGCGAGTTCGACTACAATGAGCAGTTCTTC.

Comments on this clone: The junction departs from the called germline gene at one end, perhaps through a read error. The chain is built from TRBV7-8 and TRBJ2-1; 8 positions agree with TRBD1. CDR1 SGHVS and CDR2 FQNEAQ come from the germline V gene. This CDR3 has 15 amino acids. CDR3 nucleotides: TGTGCCAGCAGCTTGGACGGACTCCAAGGACAGGGCAGGGTCTTC. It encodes CASSLDGLQGQGRVF.

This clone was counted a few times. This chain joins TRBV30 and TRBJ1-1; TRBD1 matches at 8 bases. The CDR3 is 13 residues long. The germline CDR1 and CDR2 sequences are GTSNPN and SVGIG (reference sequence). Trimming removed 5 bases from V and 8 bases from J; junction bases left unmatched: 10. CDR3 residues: CAWGQGQNQEAFF. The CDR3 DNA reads TGTGCCTGGGGACAGGGTCAAAACCAAGAAGCTTTCTTT.

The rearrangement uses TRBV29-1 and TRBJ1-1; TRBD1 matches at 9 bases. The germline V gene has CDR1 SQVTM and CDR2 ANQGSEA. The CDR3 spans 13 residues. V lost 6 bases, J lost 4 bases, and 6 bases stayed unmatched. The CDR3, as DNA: TGCAGCGTGGTAGTGACAGGGGGCACTGAAGCTTTCTTT. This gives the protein CSVVVTGGTEAFF.

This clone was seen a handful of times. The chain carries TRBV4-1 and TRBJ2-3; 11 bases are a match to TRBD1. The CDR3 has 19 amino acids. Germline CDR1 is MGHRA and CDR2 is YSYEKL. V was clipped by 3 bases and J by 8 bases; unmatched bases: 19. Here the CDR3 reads CASSHPTLRDRGASFTQYF. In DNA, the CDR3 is TGCGCCAGCAGCCATCCTACCCTCCGGGACAGGGGGGCAAGTTTTACGCAGTATTTT.

The CDR3 region has the DNA TGTGCCAGCAGCGGACAGGCAAACTATGGCTACACCTTC. Its translation: CASSGQANYGYTF. V is TRBV6-6 and J is TRBJ1-2; TRBD1 matches at 7 bases. CDR3 length: 13 amino acids. The germline V gene has CDR1 MNHNY and CDR2 SVGAGI (reference sequence). Unmatched junction bases numbered 3, after V lost 6 bases and J lost 2 bases.

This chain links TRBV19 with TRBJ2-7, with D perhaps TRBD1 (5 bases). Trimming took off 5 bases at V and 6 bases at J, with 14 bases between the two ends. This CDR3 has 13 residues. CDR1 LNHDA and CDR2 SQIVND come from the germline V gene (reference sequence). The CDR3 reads CASSYTTVREQYF. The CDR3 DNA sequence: TGTGCCAGTAGTTACACGACAGTCCGCGAGCAGTACTTC.